This TCR beta chain was sequenced during a study of cytomegalovirus exposure and HLA in healthy donors (dated by TCRdb to the late 2010s). For the study in its entirety: According to an earlier analysis of 450 to 650 of the donors, about 180 million T cells yielded roughly 110 million unique TCR beta sequences and about 300 Gb of sequence data. An early release covering about 600 HLA-typed donors comprised about 300 gigabases of sequencing data and approximately 85 million unique TCR sequences. The genetic ancestry cluster associated with self-reported Caucasian donors included 65% to 90% of the 300 to 400 genotyped donors. The study aimed to test whether cataloging public T cell receptors could reveal signatures of past pathogen exposure. The T cell repertoires of 666 subjects were profiled by immunosequencing and related to cytomegalovirus serostatus. Along with the roughly 670-subject first cohort, a separate validation cohort of 120 different subjects was used. To predict cytomegalovirus infection status, the study combined high-throughput TCR immunosequencing, statistical association of individual TCRs with disease status, and machine learning. A later analysis re-examined previously published TCR beta repertoires from about 670 donors and added high-resolution HLA genotyping to investigate patterns of TCR occurrence. The later analysis used no new phenotypic data to find candidate immune exposures, relying instead on TCR beta sequences and their occurrence across donors. An earlier analysis of around 640 of the donors used high-throughput TCR beta sequencing to judge whether each TCR beta V gene segment behaved as functional or pseudogenic. Donor age, sex, ethnicity and CMV serostatus were compiled alongside the repertoire data. A later genetic analysis took genome-wide SNP genotypes for about 55% of the 666 donors and used that subset as a discovery cohort. All discovery cohort repertoires had been generated on a single sequencing platform. HLA typing covered class I and class II loci at four-digit resolution. The number of donors typed differed by locus, with roughly 629-640 for A, B, C, DRB1 and DQB1, 522 for DQA1, 606 for DPA1, and some 470 for DPB1. Roughly 5 DR-DQ haplotypes were handled as single units for association and clustering, since linkage in the cohort was strong. Among some 410 genotyped donors of the cohort, an average of about 240,000 unique TCR beta nucleotide sequences was sequenced per donor, of which roughly 17% were non-productive.

Of note for this clone: No cognate antigen has been identified for it. No base quality information exists; no much larger clone differs at one position.

The library was made by the immunoSEQ multiplex PCR assay. For the multiplex PCR, a mixture combining 60 forward primers for TCR Vbeta segments and 13 reverse primers for TCR Jbeta segments was used. The CDR3 region of rearranged TCR beta genes was amplified from genomic DNA by a multiplex PCR assay. On the Illumina HiSeq System, the amplified TCR beta libraries were sequenced as 87-base-pair reads. The published analysis was carried out like this. A later analysis counted approximately 76 million unique TCR beta chains across the 640 or so repertoires, and 10 million to 12 million of these chains were shared by at least two donors. Raw reads were error-corrected and collapsed into unique sequences by a nearest-neighbor algorithm in which closely related sequences were merged to remove PCR and sequencing errors. To assign V, D and J gene segments, CDR3 sequences were aligned to IMGT reference sequences. Each retained sequence needed at least a six-nucleotide match to both a V gene segment and a J gene segment. A rearrangement was called productive if the CDR3 had no stop codons and remained in frame with V and J, and every other rearrangement was called non-productive. Following IMGT convention, CDR3 was defined as the stretch from the second conserved V-encoded cysteine to the conserved J-encoded phenylalanine. The earlier analysis of more than 450 of the donors excluded sequences that lacked an unambiguous match to a single V gene segment. An earlier analysis of fewer than 750 of the donors called V segments functional above 56.7% productive rearrangements and segregating when the between-donor standard deviation exceeded 5%. A statistical classification framework was developed to diagnose cytomegalovirus status using the catalog of TCR beta chain sequences. A later analysis assigned V and J genes by comparing TCR nucleotide sequences with IMGT/GENE-DB human TR gene sequences. A later analysis assigned CDR3 sequences and most-parsimonious VDJ recombination scenarios with the TCRdist pipeline. In a later analysis, each TCR beta chain was defined by its CDR3 amino acid sequence together with its V-gene family, and reads lacking a unique V-gene family were excluded. As a way to deal with suspected cross-contamination and a sequencing artifact, a later analysis dropped over 550 nucleotide sequences that were highly shared and had low generation probability. For each public chain, a later analysis derived a clonal expansion index from normalized ranks of inferred template counts within each repertoire. In a later analysis, generation probabilities were computed using a VDJ recombination model fitted to out-of-frame rearrangements, and the results were checked against IGoR. A later analysis scored TCR-TCR, TCR-HLA and TCR-CMV co-occurrence with hypergeometric tests, applying a repertoire-size bias correction to TCR pairs. In a later analysis, false discovery rates were estimated by permuting HLA or CMV assignments 20 times. In a later analysis, co-occurring TCRs were grouped using DBSCAN, with TCRdist sequence similarity added in when clustering inside HLA-allele-positive subsets. For co-occurrence clustering, repertoires with fewer than 30,000 or more than 120,000 public chains were excluded, along with five repertoires with anomalous nucleotide sharing. TCRdb stores this immuneACCESS table with in-frame sequences only. Part of the clones is absent; in the studies checked, under half of the shortfall reflects unresolved V genes, and no reason is known for the rest. D and trimming were read from the DNA, whereas the V and J calls and clone size are those reported in that table. Across this sample there are under 200,000 clones, with about 59% seen only once. 2.5% to 3.5% of the sample is held by the ten biggest clonotypes.

What the work shows at the level of the full study, not this receptor alone: Sequencing depth was assumed to be roughly uniform across donors in the presence/absence analyses, though that assumption may not hold. The cohort was sequenced for TCR beta chains only, and without alpha or paired-chain data the features that could be detected were limited. Linkage disequilibrium might explain the correlated functional status among segregating V segments, but an unknown experimental factor could not be excluded. In a later genetic analysis, fewer N-insertions in productive TCRs were reported among donors in an Asian-associated ancestry cluster than the roughly 670-donor mean. Cytomegalovirus status was reported to be diagnosed by the classifier with high specificity and sensitivity in both the original and validation cohorts. The study listed approximately 150 TCR beta chains as associated with cytomegalovirus. According to a later analysis, parvovirus B19, influenza, CMV and Epstein-Barr virus appeared linked to several top co-occurrence clusters. According to a later analysis, TCR association rates differed among HLA loci, with DRB1 alleles showing the most associated TCRs and HLA-C alleles showing the fewest. Most TCR sequences were observed very rarely across donors, whereas some public TCRs were present in many individuals. The authors suggested that the approach could potentially be extended to other disease states and immunological phenotypes. HLA typing was unavailable for some donors at each locus, so association tests used only the typed subset. Compared with equally common non-associated chains, HLA-associated TCR beta chains in a later analysis were more clonally expanded and had lower generation probabilities. A cluster of highly shared sequence variants was judged likely to be a technical artifact of the sequencing pipeline. The earlier analysis of 587 of the donors excluded some 16 rarely observed V segments, including chromosome 9 orphons, because counts were too low. In a later analysis, 15,000 to 20,000 TCR beta sequences were associated with specific HLA alleles at a false discovery rate of 0.05. In a later genetic analysis, a missense DCLRE1C variant was associated with V-gene and J-gene trimming of TCR beta chains, and the association was replicated in an independent cohort. An earlier analysis of roughly 570 of the donors showed that most TCR beta V segments appeared in productive rearrangements either about 87% or about 30% of the time, which broadly matched IMGT annotations. Most CMV-associated TCR beta chains appeared to be HLA-restricted in a later analysis, and the HLA associations seemed to be driven largely by CMV exposure. A further reported finding was that TCR beta sequences accurately predicted the HLA-A and HLA-B alleles for most subjects in the first cohort. Strong co-occurrence of HLA alleles, especially DR and DQ, made assigning TCR associations to individual alleles difficult. Immune exposure information for the cohort was limited to CMV serostatus. A few of the identified cytomegalovirus-associated TCR beta chains were confirmed in vitro to be specific for cytomegalovirus antigens.

The cohort comprised some 700 healthy bone marrow donors. At the time of sampling, all cohort members were nominally healthy, though unrecorded immune exposures were likely present. The donor was CMV seronegative and was included in the group of several hundred seronegative cohort members. Each donor provided a peripheral blood sample, and peripheral blood mononuclear cells were used for TCR beta sequencing. Genomic DNA was extracted from the blood cell samples with the Qiagen DNeasy Blood Extraction Kit. The source of this sequence is a man aged 35-49 years in good health and CMV-seronegative. Sequenced material: PBMCs.

The nucleotides read TGTGCCAGCAGCTTGGACAGGGACACTGAAGCTTTCTTT. Translated, it reads CASSLDRDTEAFF. The rearranged segments are TRBV11-1 and TRBJ1-1; 8 bases in the junction line up with TRBD1. Reading from cysteine to phenylalanine, the CDR3 counts 13 amino acids. The kept DNA is CDR3 alone, 39 bases in frame from the first base. V ends up 3 bases short and J 3 bases short, with an unmatched junction base count of 0. CDR1 and CDR2 are drawn from the germline V gene (reference sequence): SGHAT, FQDESV.